The 18 T cell receptor beta chains given below trace back to one sample, sequenced in a study of blood T cell repertoires in COVID-19 (TCRdb year 2020). Receptor libraries were prepared by the immunoSEQ multiplex PCR assay. As stored in TCRdb, this immuneACCESS dataset retains in-frame rearrangements with V and J assigned. A fraction of the clones does not appear; measured against another copy, unresolved V genes explain less than half of the discrepancy, and the remainder lacks a known reason. The sample profile shows 300,000 or so clones; just over 85% of them were found once. The biggest ten clones account for around 4.4% of the sample. The source material was PBMCs or T cells enriched from blood (not recorded which). Source of these receptors: a woman between 35 and 50 years old with acute COVID-19.

This chain links TRBV19 with TRBJ1-1; TRBD1 might be the D (6 bases). Germline V gene sequence: CDR1 LNHDA, CDR2 SQIVND (reference sequence). V gave up 5 bases and J gave up 2 bases, with 12 bases separating them. CDR3 length: 14 amino acids. CDR3 DNA: TGTGCCAGTAGTTCAGAAGGGGGTAACACTGAAGCTTTCTTT. Protein: CASSSEGGNTEAFF.

This clone has only one observation. The chain uses TRBV7-9 and TRBJ1-5, with D unresolved. Germline V gives CDR1 SEHNR, CDR2 FQNEAQ (reference sequence). CDR3 length: 14 residues. V was shortened by 5 bases and J by 0 bases, with 8 bases between the two germline ends. Written as DNA, the CDR3 is TGTGCCAGCAGCACATCGATTAGCAATCAGCCCCAGCATTTT. Translation gives CASSTSISNQPQHF. Looking up the rest from reference TRBV7-9 and TRBJ1-5 gives the full variable domain: DTGVSQNPRHKITKRGQNVTFRCDPISEHNRLYWYRQTLGQGPEFLTYFQNEAQLEKSRLLSDRFSAERPKGSFSTLEIQRTEQGDSAMYLCASSTSISNQPQHFGDGTRLSIL.

This clone appeared once. This sequence joins TRBV9 and TRBJ2-1, with 7 bases identical to TRBD2. The ends lost 4 bases at V and 8 bases at J; junction bases unmatched: 3. The CDR3 extends over 12 amino acids. Germline V CDR1 and CDR2: SGDLS, YYNGEE. DNA of the CDR3: TGTGCCAGCAGCCGCGCGGGGGATGAGCAGTTCTTC. Translated: CASSRAGDEQFF.

The V gene is TRBV28, the J gene TRBJ1-2; no definite D call. V was cut by 4 bases and J by 4 bases, with 16 bases left in between. This CDR3 spans 15 amino acids. Germline V CDR1 and CDR2: MDHEN, SYDVKM. CDR3: CASSSADGSVYGYTF. In DNA form, the CDR3 reads TGTGCCAGCAGTTCCGCTGACGGGTCCGTCTATGGCTACACCTTC.

The chain carries TRBV9 and TRBJ2-7, with D tentatively TRBD2 (5 bases). Germline CDR1 SGDLS, CDR2 YYNGEE. This CDR3 contains 15 residues. V lost 0 bases to trimming and J lost 3 bases, with 13 bases between them. CDR3 DNA: TGTGCCAGCAGCGTAGATTCCTACGGAGGCTACGAGCAGTACTTC. As protein: CASSVDSYGGYEQYF.

The table lists this clone with a few counts. V gene TRBV9 combines with J gene TRBJ1-2; possible D gene TRBD1, 6 bases. Germline V gene data show CDR1 as SGDLS and CDR2 as YYNGEE. The CDR3 has 14 residues. The V gene lost 3 bases and the J gene lost 5 bases, with 14 bases spanning the gap. The CDR3 here is CASSARQESYGYTF. CDR3 in DNA: TGTGCCAGCAGCGCCCGACAGGAGAGTTATGGCTACACCTTC.

V usage is TRBV14 and J usage is TRBJ2-7; D is unclear. The CDR3 loop spans 15 amino acids. Per germline, CDR1 SGHDN and CDR2 FVKESK. Trimming took 5 bases from V and 0 from J, leaving 14 bases between them. The CDR3 loop reads CASSGDGFSSYEQYF. The CDR3 coding sequence is TGTGCCAGCAGCGGAGACGGATTTTCCTCCTACGAGCAGTACTTC.

This rearrangement joins TRBV7-2 to TRBJ2-2; 16 positions agree with TRBD2. The V segment lost 5 bases and the J segment 6 bases; nucleotides outside the gene matches: 0. Germline V gives CDR1 SGHTA, CDR2 FQGNSA. The CDR3 runs to 15 residues. The CDR3 nucleotides read TGTGCCAGCAGCGGGACTAGCGGGGGGGCCGGGGAGCTGTTTTTT. Translation: CASSGTSGGAGELFF.

As for this clone: The same CDR3 can be traced to other DNA sequences in this sample. The J gene is TRBJ2-5, the V gene TRBV5-4; the match to TRBD2 covers 13 bases. Germline-derived CDR1 and CDR2 are SGHNT and YYREEE (reference sequence). The CDR3 length is 16 residues. Losses at the gene ends were 4 bases for V and 0 bases for J; bases not matched to a gene: 3. The CDR3: CASSLGTSGNQETQYF. The CDR3, as DNA: TGTGCCAGCAGCCTCGGGACTAGCGGGAACCAAGAGACCCAGTACTTC.

The gene calls are TRBV10-3 and TRBJ2-1; TRBD1 aligns across 9 bases. The CDR3 is 17 amino acids. The germline CDR1 and CDR2 sequences are ENHRY and SYGVKD. V dropped 2 bases and J dropped 7; count of bases not matched to a gene: 12. The CDR3 bases are TGTGCCATCAGTGAGCCTGGGGACAGGGCCTTAACGAATGAGCAGTTCTTC. This encodes CAISEPGDRALTNEQFF.

The rearrangement uses TRBV9 and TRBJ2-1, with 12 nucleotides matching TRBD2. With V trimmed by 3 bases and J by 10 bases, 8 bases remained unmatched. The CDR3 has 15 residues. Germline V lookup: CDR1 SGDLS, CDR2 YYNGEE. The CDR3 region has the DNA TGTGCCAGCAGCGCGACTAGCGGGAGAGTGATAGAGCAGTTCTTC. Translation gives CASSATSGRVIEQFF.

This chain links TRBV10-3 with TRBJ2-7; D unclear. The germline CDR1 and CDR2 sequences are ENHRY and SYGVKD. CDR3 size: 12 residues. Trimming shortened V by 3 bases and J by 5 bases, and 8 bases separated the two germline ends. CDR3 in amino acids: CAISDRVDEQYF. The CDR3 DNA reads TGTGCCATCAGTGATCGTGTTGACGAGCAGTACTTC.

This chain uses TRBV4-3 with TRBJ1-2, with TRBD1 matching 8 bases. Germline V gene lookup returns CDR1 LGHNA and CDR2 YSLEER. The J segment lost 5 bases and the V segment lost 0 bases, leaving 2 bases of the junction unmatched. This CDR3 has 14 residues. The CDR3 coding sequence is TGCGCCAGCAGCCAAGATGGGACAGGATATGGCTACACCTTC. Translated, it gives CASSQDGTGYGYTF.

The chain couples TRBV24-1 to TRBJ2-2; D perhaps matches TRBD1 (5 bases). V lost 4 bases to trimming and J lost 6 bases, with 20 bases between them. Germline-derived CDR1 and CDR2 are KGHDR and SFDVKD. This CDR3 has 17 amino acids. This chain's CDR3 is CATSDAQPEGVAGELFF. The CDR3 nucleotides are TGTGCCACCAGTGACGCCCAACCGGAAGGGGTCGCCGGGGAGCTGTTTTTT.

This clone was detected once. The chain recombines TRBV28 with TRBJ1-1; 7 bases are a match to TRBD1. V lost 5 bases and J lost 5; bases outside the gene matches: 14. The CDR3 covers 16 residues. From germline, CDR1 is MDHEN and CDR2 SYDVKM. The CDR3 spells CASSLGDSTWGTEAFF. The CDR3 region has the DNA TGTGCCAGCAGTCTTGGGGACAGCACTTGGGGAACTGAAGCTTTCTTT.

This sequence joins TRBV4-3 and TRBJ1-4; 8 bases line up with TRBD1. Per the germline V gene, CDR1 is LGHNA and CDR2 is YSLEER. V shed 1 base, J shed 2 bases, and the junction held 3 bases outside the gene matches. The CDR3 runs to 16 residues. CDR3 region: CASSQARGHTNEKLFF. The CDR3 nucleotides read TGCGCCAGCAGCCAAGCCAGGGGGCACACTAATGAAAAACTGTTTTTT.

The chain couples TRBV2 to TRBJ2-6; possibly TRBD2 for D (7 bases). The V end lost 2 bases, the J end lost 3 bases, and 14 bases lay between the germline ends. The CDR3 has 17 amino acids. Germline CDR1 is SNHLY and CDR2 is FYNNEI. The CDR3 here is CASSETRGGSGANVLTF. The CDR3 nucleotides are TGTGCCAGCAGTGAAACGAGGGGGGGCAGTGGGGCCAACGTCCTGACTTTC. Complete variable domain (other parts from reference TRBV2 and TRBJ2-6): EPEVTQTPSHQVTQMGQEVILRCVPISNHLYFYWYRQILGQKVEFLVSFYNNEISEKSEIFDDQFSVERPDGSNFTLKIRSTKLEDSAMYFCASSETRGGSGANVLTFGAGSRLTVL.

J is TRBJ2-3 and V is TRBV9; TRBD2 matches at 10 bases. Trimming removed 0 bases from V and 4 bases from J; junction bases left unmatched: 8. The CDR3 is made up of 17 amino acids. Germline V lookup: CDR1 SGDLS, CDR2 YYNGEE. CDR3 bases: TGTGCCAGCAGCGTAGCAAAGGAGCGGGAGGGAGCAGATACGCAGTATTTT. Protein product: CASSVAKEREGADTQYF.